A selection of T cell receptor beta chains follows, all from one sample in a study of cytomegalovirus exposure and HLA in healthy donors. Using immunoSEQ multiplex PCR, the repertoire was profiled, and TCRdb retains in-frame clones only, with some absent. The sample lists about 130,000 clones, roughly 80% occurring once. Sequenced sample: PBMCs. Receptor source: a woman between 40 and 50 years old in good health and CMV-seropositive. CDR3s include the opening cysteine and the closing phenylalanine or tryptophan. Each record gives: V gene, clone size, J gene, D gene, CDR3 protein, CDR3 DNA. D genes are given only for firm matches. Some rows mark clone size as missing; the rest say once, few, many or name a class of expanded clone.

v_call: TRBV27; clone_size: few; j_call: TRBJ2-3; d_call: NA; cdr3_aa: CASSPWTSTDTQYF; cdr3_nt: TGTGCCAGCAGTCCATGGACAAGCACAGATACGCAGTATTTT
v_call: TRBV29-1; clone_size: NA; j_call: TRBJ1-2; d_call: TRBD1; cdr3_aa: CSVERQGGGYTF; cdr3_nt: TGCAGCGTTGAACGCCAGGGGGGTGGCTACACCTTC
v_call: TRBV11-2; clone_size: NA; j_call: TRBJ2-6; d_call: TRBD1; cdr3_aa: CASSRQGGGANVLTF; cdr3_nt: TGTGCCAGCAGCCGACAGGGCGGCGGGGCCAACGTCCTGACTTTC
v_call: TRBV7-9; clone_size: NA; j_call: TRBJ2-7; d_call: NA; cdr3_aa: CASSFSATHSYEQYF; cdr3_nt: TGTGCCAGCAGCTTTAGTGCAACCCACTCCTACGAGCAGTACTTC
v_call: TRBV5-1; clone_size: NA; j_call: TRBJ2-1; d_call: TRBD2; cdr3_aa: CASSLGPLAGVNEQFF; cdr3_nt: TGCGCCAGCAGCTTGGGCCCACTAGCGGGAGTCAATGAGCAGTTCTTC
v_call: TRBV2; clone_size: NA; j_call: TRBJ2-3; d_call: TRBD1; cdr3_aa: CASRETGGMGTDTQYF; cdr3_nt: TGTGCCAGCAGGGAGACAGGGGGTATGGGCACAGATACGCAGTATTTT
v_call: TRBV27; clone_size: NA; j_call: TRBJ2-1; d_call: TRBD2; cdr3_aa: CASSYRTRSRDEQFF; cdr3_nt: TGTGCCAGCAGTTATAGGACTAGGTCCCGCGATGAGCAGTTCTTC
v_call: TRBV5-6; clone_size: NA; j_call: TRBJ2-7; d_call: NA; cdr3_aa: CASSWAGFYEQYF; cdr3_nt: TGTGCCAGCAGCTGGGCAGGGTTTTACGAGCAGTACTTC
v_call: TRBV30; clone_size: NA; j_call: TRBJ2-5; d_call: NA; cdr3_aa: CAGGQGVSWETQYF; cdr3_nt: TGTGCCGGGGGGCAGGGGGTATCTTGGGAGACCCAGTACTTC
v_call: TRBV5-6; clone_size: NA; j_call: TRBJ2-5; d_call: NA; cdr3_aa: CASSAKRSEETQYF; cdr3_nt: TGTGCCAGCAGCGCCAAGCGTAGCGAAGAGACCCAGTACTTC
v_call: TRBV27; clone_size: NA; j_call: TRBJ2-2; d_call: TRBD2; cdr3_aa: CASSLWTSGDGELFF; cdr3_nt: TGTGCCAGCAGTTTATGGACTAGCGGGGACGGGGAGCTGTTTTTT
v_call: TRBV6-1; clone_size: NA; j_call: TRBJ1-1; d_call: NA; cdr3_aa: CASRAGDRERAFF; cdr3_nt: TGTGCCAGCAGGGCAGGGGACCGTGAAAGAGCTTTCTTT
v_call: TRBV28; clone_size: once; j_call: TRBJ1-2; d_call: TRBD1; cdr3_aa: CASRLGGNYGYTF; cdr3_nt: TGTGCCAGCCGTCTAGGGGGCAACTATGGCTACACCTTC
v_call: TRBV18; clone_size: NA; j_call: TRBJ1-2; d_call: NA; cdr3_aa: CASSPSPRGGNYGYTF; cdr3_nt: TGTGCCAGCTCACCGAGCCCCCGGGGAGGCAACTATGGCTACACCTTC
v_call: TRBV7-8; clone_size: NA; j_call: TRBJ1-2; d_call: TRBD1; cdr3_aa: CASSLVGTGGGYTF; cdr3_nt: TGTGCCAGCAGCTTAGTGGGGACAGGGGGTGGCTACACCTTC
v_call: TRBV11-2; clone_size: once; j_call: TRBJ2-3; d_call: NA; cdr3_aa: CASSLEYSDTQYF; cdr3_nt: TGTGCCAGCAGCTTAGAATATTCAGATACGCAGTATTTT
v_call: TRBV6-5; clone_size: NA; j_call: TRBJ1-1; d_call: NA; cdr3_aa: CASSRTALNTEAFF; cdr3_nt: TGTGCCAGCAGTCGGACAGCGTTGAACACTGAAGCTTTCTTT